This T cell receptor beta chain comes out of a study of blood T cell repertoires in COVID-19. The CDR3 extends over 15 amino acids. The V end was cut by 6 bases, the J end by 8 bases, with 19 bases between. Germline V gene data show CDR1 as MDHEN and CDR2 as SYDVKM. Produced via immunoSEQ multiplex PCR; TCRdb's table is partial and in-frame only. The data contain roughly 220,000 clones, approximately 80% of them singletons. The sequenced material came from peripheral blood. The chain couples TRBV28 to TRBJ1-4, with TRBD1 as a possible D gene (5 bases). The sequence came from a woman between 40 and 55 years old who had recovered from COVID-19. The CDR3 coding sequence is TGTGCCAGCAGCCTGCCCCAGGGTGGTTGGGAAAAACTGTTTTTT. Protein: CASSLPQGGWEKLFF. The whole variable domain, remainder taken from reference TRBV28 and TRBJ1-4, is DVKVTQSSRYLVKRTGEKVFLECVQDMDHENMFWYRQDPGLGLRLIYFSYDVKMKEKGDIPEGYSVSREKKERFSLILESASTNQTSMYLCASSLPQGGWEKLFFGSGTQLSVL.